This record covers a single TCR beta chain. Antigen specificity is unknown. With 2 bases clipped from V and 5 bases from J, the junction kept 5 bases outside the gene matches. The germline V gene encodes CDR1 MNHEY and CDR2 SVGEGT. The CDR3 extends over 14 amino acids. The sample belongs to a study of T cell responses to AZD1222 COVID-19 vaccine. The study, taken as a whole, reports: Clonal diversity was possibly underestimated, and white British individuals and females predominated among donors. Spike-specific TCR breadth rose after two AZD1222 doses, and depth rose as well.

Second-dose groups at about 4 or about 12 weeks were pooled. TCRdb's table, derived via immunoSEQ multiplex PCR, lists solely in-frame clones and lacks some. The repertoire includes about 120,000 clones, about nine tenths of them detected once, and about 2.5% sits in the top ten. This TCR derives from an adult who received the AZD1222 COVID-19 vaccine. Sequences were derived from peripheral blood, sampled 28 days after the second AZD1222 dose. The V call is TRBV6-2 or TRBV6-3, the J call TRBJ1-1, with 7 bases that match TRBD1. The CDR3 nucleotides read TGTGCCAGCAGTTACCAGGGGGGAATAACTGAAGCTTTCTTT. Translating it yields CASSYQGGITEAFF.